The 10 T cell receptor beta chains listed next were all sequenced from one sample in a study of PD-L1 blockade in urothelial cancer. Some clones are missing from TCRdb's copy, which holds only in-frame ones; the method was immunoSEQ multiplex PCR. The sample includes some 67,000 clones, approximately 91% seen only once; the top ten take around 3.5%. The source was PBMCs, collected around atezolizumab (anti-PD-L1) treatment. The receptors here all came from a man in his 60s with urothelial cancer.

The rearrangement links TRBV6-5 to TRBJ1-1; 10 nucleotides match TRBD1. Germline CDR1 MNHEY, CDR2 SVGAGI. The CDR3 has 15 amino acids. V lost 6 bases, J lost 5 bases, and 9 bases stayed unmatched. CDR3 sequence: CASRKGTGERTEAFF. The CDR3, as DNA: TGTGCCAGCAGAAAAGGGACAGGGGAGAGAACTGAAGCTTTCTTT.

Comments on this clone: The junction shows a germline mismatch at one end, possibly a read error. The V gene is TRBV4-1, the J gene TRBJ2-1, with TRBD2 as a possible D gene (6 bases). This CDR3 is built from 13 residues. Germline V gene lookup returns CDR1 MGHRA and CDR2 YSYEKL. CDR3: CASSQDDETRRIF. The CDR3 bases are TGCGCCAGCAGCCAAGATGACGAGACTAGAAGGATCTTC.

The chain employs TRBV28 and TRBJ2-4; TRBD1 matches 8 bases. Germline V CDR1 and CDR2: MDHEN, SYDVKM. The length of the CDR3 is 15 residues. The ends lost 4 bases at V and 4 bases at J; junction bases unmatched: 6. The CDR3 sequence: CASSSRTGQKNIQYF. CDR3 sequence (DNA): TGTGCCAGCAGTTCCCGGACAGGGCAGAAAAACATTCAGTACTTC.

V gene TRBV6-5 combines with J gene TRBJ2-7, with D unresolved. CDR1 and CDR2 from the germline V gene are MNHEY and SVGAGI. The CDR3 spans 14 residues. Trimming pared 6 bases from V and 0 bases from J, leaving 12 bases between. CDR3 coding DNA: TGTGCCAGCAGAAAACTATACCTCTCCTACGAGCAGTACTTC. Its translation: CASRKLYLSYEQYF.

V and J are TRBV11-2 and TRBJ1-2, with a possible D match to TRBD1 (6 bases). Trimming left V 2 bases short and J 4 bases short, with 14 bases between. The V gene's germline CDR1 is SGHAT and CDR2 FQNNGV. This CDR3 contains 15 residues. As DNA, the CDR3 is TGTGCCAGCAGCTTATCAGGGGCGGTGGGCTATGGCTACACCTTC. The encoded protein is CASSLSGAVGYGYTF.

V gene TRBV5-6 combines with J gene TRBJ2-1; no clear D gene. This CDR3 region has 12 residues. V was cut by 0 bases and J by 6 bases, with 4 bases left in between. The V gene's germline CDR1 is SGHDT and CDR2 YYEEEE. The CDR3 is CASSLGPNEQFF. Written as DNA, the CDR3 is TGTGCCAGCAGCTTGGGGCCCAATGAGCAGTTCTTC.

Turning to this clone: An end of the junction differs from the germline gene, which may be a read error. The chain has TRBV6-5 and TRBJ1-1, with D maybe TRBD1 (6 bases). This CDR3 comprises 13 residues. The germline V gene encodes CDR1 MNHEY and CDR2 SVGAGI. The CDR3 DNA follows: TGCGGCGCTGGGGGCGCAATGAACACTGAAGCTTTCTTT. It codes for CGAGGAMNTEAFF.

The V call is TRBV23-1, the J call TRBJ2-1; possible D gene TRBD2, 6 bases. TRBV23-1 is noted as an ORF with a role that remains uncertain. The CDR3 length is 14 residues. Trimming took 2 bases from V and 11 from J, leaving 16 bases between them. The CDR3 DNA is TGCGCCAGCAGTCAACCGGGACTCCTCGTCAAGCAGTTCTTC. Translated: CASSQPGLLVKQFF.

This clone was picked up one time. J is TRBJ2-7 and V is TRBV7-8; 11 nucleotides match TRBD1. CDR1 SGHVS and CDR2 FQNEAQ come from the germline V gene. J gave up 6 bases and V 4 bases, and 8 bases lay outside the gene matches. The CDR3 has 15 amino acids. In nucleotides, the CDR3 is TGTGCCAGCAGCTCAAAGGACAGGGGGCTTGGCGAGCAGTACTTC. This gives the protein CASSSKDRGLGEQYF.

V usage is TRBV5-1 and J usage is TRBJ1-2; the D gene is possibly TRBD1 (5 bases). Trimming removed 4 bases at V and 4 bases at J, with 17 bases between. Looked up from germline, CDR1 is SGHRS and CDR2 is YFSETQ. This CDR3 has 15 amino acids. CDR3 sequence: CASSPESGGPYGYTF. CDR3 nucleotides: TGCGCCAGCAGCCCGGAAAGCGGGGGTCCCTATGGCTACACCTTC.